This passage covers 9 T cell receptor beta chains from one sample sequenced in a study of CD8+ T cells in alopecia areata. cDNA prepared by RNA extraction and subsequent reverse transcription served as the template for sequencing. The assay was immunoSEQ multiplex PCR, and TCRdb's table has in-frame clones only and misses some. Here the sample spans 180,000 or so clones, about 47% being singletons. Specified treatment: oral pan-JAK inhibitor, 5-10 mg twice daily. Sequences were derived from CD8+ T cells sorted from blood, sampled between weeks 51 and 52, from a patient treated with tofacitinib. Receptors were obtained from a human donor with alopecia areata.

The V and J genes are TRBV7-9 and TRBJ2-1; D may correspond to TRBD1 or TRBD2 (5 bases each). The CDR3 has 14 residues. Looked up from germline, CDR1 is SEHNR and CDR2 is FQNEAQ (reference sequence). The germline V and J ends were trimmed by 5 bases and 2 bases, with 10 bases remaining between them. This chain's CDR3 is CASSGGDTYNEQFF. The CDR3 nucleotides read TGTGCCAGCAGCGGGGGTGATACCTACAATGAGCAGTTCTTC.

The CDR3 region has the DNA TGCGCCAGCAGCCAACAACAGGGGAGCCCTTACGAGCAGTACTTC. Its translation is CASSQQQGSPYEQYF. The chain uses TRBV4-1 and TRBJ2-7; 7 bases agree with TRBD1. V lost 2 bases and J lost 4; bases outside the gene matches: 8. Germline CDR1 reads MGHRA; CDR2 reads YSYEKL. The CDR3 extends over 15 amino acids.

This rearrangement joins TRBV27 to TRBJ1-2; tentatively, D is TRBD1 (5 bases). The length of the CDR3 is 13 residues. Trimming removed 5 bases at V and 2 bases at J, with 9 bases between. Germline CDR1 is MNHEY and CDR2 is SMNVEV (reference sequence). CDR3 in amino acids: CASSPGQNYGYTF. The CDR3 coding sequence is TGTGCCAGCAGTCCAGGGCAAAACTATGGCTACACCTTC.

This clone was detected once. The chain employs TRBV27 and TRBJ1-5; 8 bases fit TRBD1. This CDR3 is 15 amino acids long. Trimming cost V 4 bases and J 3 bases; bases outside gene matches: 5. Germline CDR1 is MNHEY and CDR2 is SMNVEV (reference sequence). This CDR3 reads CASSYDRGPNQPQHF. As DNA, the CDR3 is TGTGCCAGCAGTTACGACAGGGGCCCCAATCAGCCCCAGCATTTT.

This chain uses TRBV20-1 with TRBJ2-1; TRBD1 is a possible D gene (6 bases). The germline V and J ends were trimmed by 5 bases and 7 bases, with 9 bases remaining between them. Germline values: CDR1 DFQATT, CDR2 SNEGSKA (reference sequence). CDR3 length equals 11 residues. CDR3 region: CSAADRNEQFF. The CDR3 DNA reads TGCAGTGCTGCGGACAGAAATGAGCAGTTCTTC.

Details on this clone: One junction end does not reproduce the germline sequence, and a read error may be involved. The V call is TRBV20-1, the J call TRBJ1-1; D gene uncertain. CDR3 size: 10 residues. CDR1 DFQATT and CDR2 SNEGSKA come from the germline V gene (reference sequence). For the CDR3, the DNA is TGCAGTGCTAGAGATCGGCCACGTTTATTT. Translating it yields CSARDRPRLF.

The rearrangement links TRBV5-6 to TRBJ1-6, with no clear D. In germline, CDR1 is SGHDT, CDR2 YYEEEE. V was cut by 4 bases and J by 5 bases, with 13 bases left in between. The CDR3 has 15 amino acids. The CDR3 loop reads CASSGADLDNSPLHF. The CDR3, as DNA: TGTGCCAGCAGCGGCGCAGACCTAGATAATTCACCCCTCCACTTT.

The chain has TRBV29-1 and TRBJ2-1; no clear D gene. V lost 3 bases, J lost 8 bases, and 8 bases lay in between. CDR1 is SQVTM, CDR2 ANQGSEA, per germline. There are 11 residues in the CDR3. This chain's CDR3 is CSVERRYEQFF. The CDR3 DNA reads TGCAGCGTTGAGAGGCGCTATGAGCAGTTCTTC.

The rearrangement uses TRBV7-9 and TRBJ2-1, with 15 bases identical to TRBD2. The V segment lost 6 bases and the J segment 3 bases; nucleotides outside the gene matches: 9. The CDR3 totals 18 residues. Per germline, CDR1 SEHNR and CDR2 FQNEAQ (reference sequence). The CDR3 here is CASRPGLAGGPNYNEQFF. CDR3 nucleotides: TGTGCCAGCAGACCGGGACTAGCGGGGGGCCCGAACTACAATGAGCAGTTCTTC.